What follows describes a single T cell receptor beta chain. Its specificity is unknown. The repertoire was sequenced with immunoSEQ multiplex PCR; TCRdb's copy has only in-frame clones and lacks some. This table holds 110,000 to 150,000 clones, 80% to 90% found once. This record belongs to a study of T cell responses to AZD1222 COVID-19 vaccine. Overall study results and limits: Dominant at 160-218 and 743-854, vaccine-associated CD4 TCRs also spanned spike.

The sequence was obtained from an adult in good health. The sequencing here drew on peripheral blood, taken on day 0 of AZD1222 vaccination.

The CDR3 nucleotides read TGTGCCAGTAGTATTGTAGCGGGAGCCGCTCCCGGGGAGCTGTTTTTT. Protein product: CASSIVAGAAPGELFF. This sequence joins TRBV19 and TRBJ2-2; 9 nucleotides agree with TRBD2. CDR1 LNHDA and CDR2 SQIVND come from the germline V gene (reference sequence). The CDR3 totals 16 residues. Trimming at V came to 3 bases and at J to 6 bases, leaving 8 bases not matched to a gene. Using reference TRBV19 and TRBJ2-2 for the parts outside the CDR3, the full variable domain is DGGITQSPKYLFRKEGQNVTLSCEQNLNHDAMYWYRQDPGQGLRLIYYSQIVNDFQKGDIAEGYSVSREKKESFPLTVTSAQKNPTAFYLCASSIVAGAAPGELFFGEGSRLTVL.